Listed here are 4 T cell receptor beta chains from one sample, sequenced in a study of Ad26.COV2.S vaccination and SARS-CoV-2 variants. Treatment defined: around 19 received Ad26.COV2.S at low or high dose, single or two shots; 5 received placebo; per-sample allocation not given. Samples came from day 63 after the first vaccine or placebo injection. Repertoires were generated with immunoSEQ multiplex PCR, while TCRdb's copy carries only in-frame clones and drops some. Here the sample spans roughly 380,000 clones, roughly 90% being singletons. Source: peripheral blood, taken in a trial of Ad26.COV2.S vaccine versus placebo. These receptors all come from a person aged 18-60 years who received the Ad26.COV2.S COVID-19 vaccine or a placebo.

The rearrangement uses TRBV6-1 and TRBJ2-5, with 9 bases that match TRBD2. Per the germline V gene, CDR1 is MNHNS and CDR2 is SASEGT. V gave up 3 bases and J gave up 5 bases; unmatched junction bases: 13. The length of the CDR3 is 17 residues. CDR3 loop: CASSDMRAGGPPETQYF. In nucleotides, the CDR3 is TGTGCCAGCAGTGATATGAGGGCGGGGGGGCCTCCCGAGACCCAGTACTTC.

The V and J genes are TRBV19 and TRBJ1-1; 9 positions agree with TRBD1. The V gene end was trimmed by 7 bases and the J gene end by 1 base; junction bases not matched to a gene: 10. Looked up from germline, CDR1 is LNHDA and CDR2 is SQIVND (reference sequence). CDR3 length: 16 amino acids. The CDR3 nucleotides read TGTGCCAGTAAAGAACAGGGGGCTCTGGGGAACACTGAAGCTTTCTTT. Protein: CASKEQGALGNTEAFF.

This chain connects TRBV2 to TRBJ2-2; no firm D call. This CDR3 spans 14 amino acids. V lost 0 bases and J 4 bases, leaving 6 bases between the germline ends. The germline V gene has CDR1 SNHLY and CDR2 FYNNEI. The CDR3 protein is CASSEAIGTGELFF. The DNA for the CDR3 is TGTGCCAGCAGTGAAGCCATAGGCACCGGGGAGCTGTTTTTT.

The sample holds one count of this clone. V gene TRBV10-3 combines with J gene TRBJ2-5; 7 bases line up with TRBD2. Germline lookup yields CDR1 ENHRY and CDR2 SYGVKD. The CDR3 runs to 12 residues. The junction had 3 bases not matched to a gene; V was cut back by 8 bases and J by 3 bases. This CDR3 is CAIGTNEETQYF. In DNA form, the CDR3 reads TGTGCCATCGGGACTAACGAAGAGACCCAGTACTTC.